This entry features one TCR beta chain sequence. This receptor's antigen is unknown. The input lacks base qualities; no much larger clone sits a single base away. From the cysteine up to the phenylalanine, the CDR3 has a length of 13 residues. Here the CDR3 DNA is all that survives: 39 bases in frame from base 1. CDR1 and CDR2, looked up from the germline V gene (reference sequence), are MNHEY and SMNVEV. V was cut back by 3 bases and J by 9 bases, leaving a gap of 9 bases between them. CD8 naive samples were CD45RO-negative cells positively selected for CCR7, giving a CD45RA+CCR7+ population that excluded TemRA cells. Healthy HIV-negative adults with no recently reported acute infections or vaccinations were included as donors. Every donor was a Caucasian adult residing in Nashville, Tennessee, USA. Blood was collected by leukapheresis, and PBMCs were isolated by Ficoll-Histopaque density gradient centrifugation and then cryopreserved in liquid nitrogen vapor phase. Analytical flow cytometry was used to check the purity and quantity of each magnetically sorted T cell population. Genomic DNA was isolated from every sorted fraction and measured by UV absorbance on a Nanodrop 2000c.

This sample is drawn from a study of shared clonotypes between healthy human individuals (dated by TCRdb to about 2020). Broadly, across the study: A couple of women and a few men aged 18 to 49 years were included in the cohort. For each donor, CD4 naive and CD4 memory were each given three plates, CD8 naive was given two plates, and CD8 memory was given one plate. The study deeply sequenced blood TCR repertoires of about five healthy adults to estimate repertoire size and the extent of clonotype sharing between individuals. To increase sequencing depth and limit assay-specific biases, TCR repertoire library preparation and sequencing were carried out by different laboratories using diverse techniques. Per donor, leukapheresis produced somewhere between about 0.85 and 10 billion PBMCs.

On the study overall, not on this receptor specifically: Sharing across several donors was observed for about 5% of naive CD4, 3% to 3.5% of naive CD8, roughly 2.3% of memory CD4, and roughly 0.43% of memory CD8 clonotypes. Because the study included only a small number of donors, the genetic and exposure-history diversity represented was limited. Compared with non-shared clonotypes, clonotypes shared by all four sorted-subset donors had higher generation probabilities. Rarefaction of sorted-subset datasets indicated incomplete sequencing despite the large sequencing depth. Naive subsets generally had larger estimated clonotype richness than memory subsets did. Pairwise subsampling indicated that sequencing depth was expected to affect the degree of clonotype sharing among donors. Only blood was sampled, and tissue TCR repertoires likely differ from those in blood.

TCR CDR3 regions were amplified from genomic DNA by multiplex PCR using the deep immunoSEQ assay. Genomic DNA extracted from each cell subset was distributed evenly over all wells of several immunoSEQ 96-well plates, and each plate served as one replicate. For sorted subsets, each replicate PCR was loaded with roughly 190 ng genomic DNA, equivalent to 25,000 to 35,000 T cell genomes. The purified libraries were quantified using a Qubit 3.0 fluorometer, sized with a Bioanalyzer 2100, and then quantified again using the KAPA Library Quantification kit. Each immunoSEQ 96-well plate was sequenced on its own single-read 150-cycle Illumina NextSeq 550 flow cell. Regarding the original processing steps: The immunoSEQ output contained only junctional sequences without quality scores, so filtering could not match that applied to full-length reads. To assign V/J genes and CDR3, sequences were annotated against IMGT germline references using PyIR, a Python wrapper for IgBLAST v1.9. Any read was removed if the V/J assignment was weak (E-value above 1e-6), the CDR3 was missing, or the read contained stop codons, out-of-frame junctions, or ambiguous translated residues. V3J clonotypes were defined as sequences sharing an identical inferred V gene, J gene, and CDR3 amino acid sequence. To compute the percentage overlap between repertoires, the number of shared unique clonotypes was divided by the size of the smaller repertoire. Repertoire richness was assessed with RTK rarefaction, the Chao1 estimator, and Recon v2.1 estimates of unobserved clonotypes. Generation probabilities for all TCRbeta clonotypes obtained by the gDNA method from a few donors were computed using OLGA. Drawn from immuneACCESS, this table holds only the in-frame rearrangements with V and J called that TCRdb kept. Clones are partly lost; checked studies trace under half to an unresolved V gene and leave the rest unexplained. V and J calls plus clone size are reproduced from that table; the DNA served to infer D and trimming. Present in this sample are around 2,000,000 clones, around 96% of which were seen just once. The ten biggest clones cover 1% to 1.5% of the sample.

The sequence is built from TRBV27 and TRBJ1-6; the D gene is perhaps TRBD1, from 5 matching bases. Sequencing was carried out using naive CD8+ T cells sorted from blood. The sample's cell subset or site, from its label and the paper: CD45RA+CCR7+. The TCR sequence derives from a man younger than 30 in good health. The CDR3 protein is CASSFWRGSPLHF. The base sequence is TGTGCCAGCAGTTTTTGGAGGGGTTCACCCCTCCACTTT.